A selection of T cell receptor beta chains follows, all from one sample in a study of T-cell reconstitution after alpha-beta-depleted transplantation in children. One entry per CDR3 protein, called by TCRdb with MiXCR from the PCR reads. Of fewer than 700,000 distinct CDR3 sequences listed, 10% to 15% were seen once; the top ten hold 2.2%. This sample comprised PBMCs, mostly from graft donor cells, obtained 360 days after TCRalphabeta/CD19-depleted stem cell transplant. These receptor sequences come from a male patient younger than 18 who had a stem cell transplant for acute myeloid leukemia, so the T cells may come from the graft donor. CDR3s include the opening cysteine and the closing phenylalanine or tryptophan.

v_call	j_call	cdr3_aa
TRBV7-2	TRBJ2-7	CASSLASSGSPLYEQYF
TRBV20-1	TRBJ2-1	CSVLVGGGDEQFF
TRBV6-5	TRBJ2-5	CASSYSDGQETQYF
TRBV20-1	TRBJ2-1	CSARDLPPDPYNEQFF
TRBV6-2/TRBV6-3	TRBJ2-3	CASSYGQDRFTDTQYF
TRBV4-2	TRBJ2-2	CASSQGTGTSGTNGELFF
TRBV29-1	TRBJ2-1	CSLRIADEQFF
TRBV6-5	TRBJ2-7	CASILRVEPSYEQYF
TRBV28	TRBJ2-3	CASSLQGQGDTQYF
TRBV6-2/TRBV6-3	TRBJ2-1	CASSPWTSGNEQFF